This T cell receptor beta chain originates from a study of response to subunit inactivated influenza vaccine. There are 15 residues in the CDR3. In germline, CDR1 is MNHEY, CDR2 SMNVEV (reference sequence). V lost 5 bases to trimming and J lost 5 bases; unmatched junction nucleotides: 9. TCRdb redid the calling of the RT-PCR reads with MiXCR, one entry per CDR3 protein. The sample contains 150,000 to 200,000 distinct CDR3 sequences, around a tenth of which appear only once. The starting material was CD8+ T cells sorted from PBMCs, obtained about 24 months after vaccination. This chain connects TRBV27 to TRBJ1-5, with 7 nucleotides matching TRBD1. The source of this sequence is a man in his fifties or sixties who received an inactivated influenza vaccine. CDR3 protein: CASSIQGLGYQPQHF. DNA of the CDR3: TGTGCCAGCAGTATACAGGGGTTAGGGTATCAGCCCCAGCATTTT.